This paragraph reports one T cell receptor (beta chain). Only in-frame clones appear in the TCRdb table, and some are missing; sequencing was by immunoSEQ multiplex PCR. The repertoire holds roughly 290,000 clones, roughly 90% seen once, with roughly 1.6% in the top ten. The germline V gene encodes CDR1 GTSNPN and CDR2 SVGIG (reference sequence). With V trimmed by 5 bases and J by 11 bases, 11 bases remained unmatched. This CDR3 is 12 amino acids long. This entry belongs to a study of blood T cell repertoires in COVID-19. The TCR sequence derives from a young woman with acute COVID-19. The chain is built from TRBV30 and TRBJ1-1; 7 bases are a match to TRBD1. The sequenced material came from PBMCs or T cells enriched from blood (not recorded which). The chain's CDR3 is CAWGRRGLGAFF. The CDR3 nucleotides are TGTGCCTGGGGAAGGAGGGGGCTAGGCGCTTTCTTT.